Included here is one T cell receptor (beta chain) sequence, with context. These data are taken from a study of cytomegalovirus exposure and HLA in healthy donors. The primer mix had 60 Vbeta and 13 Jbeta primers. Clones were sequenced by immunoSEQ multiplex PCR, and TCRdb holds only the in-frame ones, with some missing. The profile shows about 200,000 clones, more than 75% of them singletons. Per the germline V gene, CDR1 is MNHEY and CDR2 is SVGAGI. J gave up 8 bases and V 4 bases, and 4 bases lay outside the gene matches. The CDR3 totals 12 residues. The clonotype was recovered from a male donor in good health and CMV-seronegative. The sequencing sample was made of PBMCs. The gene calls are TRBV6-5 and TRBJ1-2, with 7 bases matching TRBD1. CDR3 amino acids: CASSLDRLGYTF. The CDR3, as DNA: TGTGCCAGCAGTTTGGACAGGCTAGGCTACACCTTC.